This T cell receptor (beta chain) is from a study of blood T cell repertoires in COVID-19. How the authors handled the data: Reference gene primer amplification gave estimated nucleated cell counts. Generated by immunoSEQ multiplex PCR, the TCRdb table keeps only in-frame clones and is missing some. V and J calls and clone size are given by that table; D and trimming were obtained from the DNA. The sample holds some 260,000 clones, approximately 90% seen once. CDR1 and CDR2 from the germline V gene are SGHRS and YFSETQ. The germline V and J ends were trimmed by 4 bases and 2 bases, with 12 bases remaining between them. The CDR3 sequence is 15 residues long.

The sequence was collected from a man in his late teens or twenties with active or convalescent COVID-19. The specimen was peripheral blood. The V and J genes are TRBV5-1 and TRBJ2-2; possible D gene TRBD1, 6 bases. The CDR3, as DNA: TGCGCCAGCAGCCCGGACAGAACAAACACCGGGGAGCTGTTTTTT. This codes for CASSPDRTNTGELFF.